This TCR beta chain stems from a study of lymphopenia after photon versus proton radiotherapy. Study results and limitations: Better survival with proton therapy was suggested as possible, not demonstrated.

Clones were read by immunoSEQ multiplex PCR, and TCRdb kept only the in-frame ones, dropping some. Here the sample spans roughly 14,000 clones, over 75% being singletons. A remark on this clone: The antigen is unknown.

The length of the CDR3 is 16 residues. CDR1 ENHRY and CDR2 SYGVKD come from the germline V gene. Losses at the gene ends were 7 bases for V and 5 bases for J; bases not matched to a gene: 14. The sequenced sample was peripheral blood, obtained from a patient treated with proton-based radiotherapy. The chain has TRBV10-3 and TRBJ2-1; 7 nucleotides align to TRBD2. This receptor was obtained from a man aged 65 to 79 with pancreatic cancer. The CDR3 sequence: CAIKLGGAGNDNEQFF. In nucleotides, the CDR3 is TGTGCCATCAAGTTGGGAGGAGCGGGAAATGACAATGAGCAGTTCTTC.